Here is one TCR beta chain with its context. Its antigen remains unknown. It may be a read error: a sequence one base away is much more abundant. The data are from a study of T cells in Graves' hyperthyroidism and ophthalmopathy. For the diagnoses, clinical symptoms, serum thyroxine and TRAb, thyroid ultrasound and orbital computed tomography were used. CDR1 and CDR2 (germline): SNHLY, FYNNEI. This CDR3 comprises 12 residues. The study's findings and limits: Most thyroid clonotypes with frequency above 0.001 were detected in blood. A 13 V-J signature model discriminated ophthalmopathy versus stable hyperthyroidism.

Researchers took RNA transcripts and amplified the TCR beta CDR3 regions from them. During a first-round RT-PCR of the TCR CDR3, the HTBI primer set was used. MiXCR was run by TCRdb on the multiplex PCR reads, yielding one entry per CDR3 protein. The sample records 560,000 or so distinct CDR3 sequences, around 42% being singletons. The receptor was isolated from a woman aged 18-30 years with Graves' hyperthyroidism. The chain has TRBV2 and TRBJ1-1, with no clear D. The source material was peripheral blood or thyroid tissue (not recorded which). The CDR3 spells CASSVWGTETFF. CDR3 nucleotide sequence: TGTGCCAGCAGTGTTTGGGGAACTGAAACTTTCTTT.